A selection of T cell receptor beta chains follows, all from one sample in a study of blood T cell repertoires in COVID-19. TCRdb keeps only in-frame clones here, not all; method: immunoSEQ multiplex PCR. The sample has 200,000 to 300,000 clones; around four fifths are singletons. What was sequenced was peripheral blood. The origin of the receptors is a man in his forties with acute or convalescent COVID-19. Both conserved end residues are part of each CDR3. Fields, in order: clone size, J gene, V gene, D gene, CDR3 DNA, CDR3 protein. A D gene is named only where the DNA matches it firmly. Not every row has a clone size; where given, it reads once, few, many or a size class.

abundance: once
j_gene: TRBJ2-2
v_gene: TRBV19
d_gene: TRBD2
CDR3nt: TGTGCCAGTAGTAAGCGGGAGGGCCGTGCACGGACCGGGGAGCTGTTTTTT
CDR3aa: CASSKREGRARTGELFF

abundance: .
j_gene: TRBJ2-2
v_gene: TRBV7-2
d_gene: .
CDR3nt: TGTGCCAGCAGCTTTTCAGGGAACACCGGGGAGCTGTTTTTT
CDR3aa: CASSFSGNTGELFF

abundance: once
j_gene: TRBJ2-1
v_gene: TRBV3-1/TRBV3-2
d_gene: .
CDR3nt: TGTGCCAGCAGCCAGTTGCGGGGGCCTGAGCAGTTCTTC
CDR3aa: CASSQLRGPEQFF

abundance: few
j_gene: TRBJ1-2
v_gene: TRBV6-1
d_gene: .
CDR3nt: TGTGCCAGCAGTGATCGGGGGAGCTATGGCTACACCTTC
CDR3aa: CASSDRGSYGYTF

abundance: .
j_gene: TRBJ1-4
v_gene: TRBV10-2
d_gene: .
CDR3nt: TGCGCCAGCAGTGCCTCCGGGCCCGGGAGAGGAAAACTGTTTTTT
CDR3aa: CASSASGPGRGKLFF

abundance: few
j_gene: TRBJ2-2
v_gene: TRBV3-1/TRBV3-2
d_gene: .
CDR3nt: TGTGCCAGCAGTCCCCGACAGATTACCGGGGAGCTGTTTTTT
CDR3aa: CASSPRQITGELFF

abundance: .
j_gene: TRBJ2-7
v_gene: TRBV21-1
d_gene: .
CDR3nt: TGTGCCTGCGAGGGACAAACCTACGAGCAGTACTTC
CDR3aa: CACEGQTYEQYF

abundance: .
j_gene: TRBJ2-7
v_gene: TRBV5-1
d_gene: .
CDR3nt: TGCGCCAGCAAGCTACGGCTAGGGAGCTCCTACGAGCAGTACTTC
CDR3aa: CASKLRLGSSYEQYF

abundance: many
j_gene: TRBJ2-7
v_gene: TRBV5-4
d_gene: .
CDR3nt: TGTGCCAGCAGCTTGGAGCCCCAAGACTCCTACGAGCAGTACTTC
CDR3aa: CASSLEPQDSYEQYF

abundance: .
j_gene: TRBJ1-2
v_gene: TRBV28
d_gene: .
CDR3nt: TGTGCCAGCAGCTCGGCACAGGGAGTGGGCGGCTACACCTTC
CDR3aa: CASSSAQGVGGYTF

abundance: .
j_gene: TRBJ2-5
v_gene: TRBV5-4
d_gene: TRBD1
CDR3nt: TGTGCCAGCAGCGCCGGGACAGAAAGGGAGACCCAGTACTTC
CDR3aa: CASSAGTERETQYF

abundance: .
j_gene: TRBJ2-3
v_gene: TRBV7-2
d_gene: TRBD2
CDR3nt: TGTGCCAGCAGCTGGACTAGCGGGAGGGCCAGGGATACGCAGTATTTT
CDR3aa: CASSWTSGRARDTQYF

abundance: .
j_gene: TRBJ2-7
v_gene: TRBV5-6
d_gene: .
CDR3nt: TGTGCCAGCAGCTCCACGTTGAGCAAGCAGTACTTC
CDR3aa: CASSSTLSKQYF

abundance: once
j_gene: TRBJ1-5
v_gene: TRBV19
d_gene: .
CDR3nt: TGTGCCAGTCAATTTGGGCTTAATAGCAATCAGCCCCAGCATTTT
CDR3aa: CASQFGLNSNQPQHF

abundance: .
j_gene: TRBJ1-2
v_gene: TRBV14
d_gene: .
CDR3nt: TGTGCCAGCAGCCAACTTCCACAGGGTGAAGCTAACTATGGCTACACCTTC
CDR3aa: CASSQLPQGEANYGYTF

abundance: .
j_gene: TRBJ2-7
v_gene: TRBV2
d_gene: TRBD1
CDR3nt: TGTGCCAGCGGCCGGGACAGGGGGATGTACGAGCAGTACTTC
CDR3aa: CASGRDRGMYEQYF

abundance: .
j_gene: TRBJ2-1
v_gene: TRBV7-3
d_gene: TRBD2
CDR3nt: TGTGCCAGCAGCCCAACACTAGCGGGAGGGCCGAATGAGCAGTTCTTC
CDR3aa: CASSPTLAGGPNEQFF

abundance: once
j_gene: TRBJ2-5
v_gene: TRBV7-7
d_gene: .
CDR3nt: TGTGCCAGCAGCTTAGATCCCAAAGAGACCCAGTACTTC
CDR3aa: CASSLDPKETQYF

abundance: .
j_gene: TRBJ2-3
v_gene: TRBV18
d_gene: .
CDR3nt: TGTGCCAGCTCATCATCCCGTCAGTCATCAGCAGATACGCAGTATTTT
CDR3aa: CASSSSRQSSADTQYF

abundance: once
j_gene: TRBJ1-3
v_gene: TRBV9
d_gene: .
CDR3nt: TGTGCCAGCAGCGGTTTGGGGCTCTCTGGAAACACCATATATTTT
CDR3aa: CASSGLGLSGNTIYF

abundance: .
j_gene: TRBJ2-7
v_gene: TRBV11-2
d_gene: TRBD2
CDR3nt: TGTGCCAGCAGCTTAAGGAAACTAGCGGGGGTCTACGAGCAGTACTTC
CDR3aa: CASSLRKLAGVYEQYF

abundance: .
j_gene: TRBJ2-3
v_gene: TRBV19
d_gene: .
CDR3nt: TGTGCCAGTAGGGGGAAGGGGACAGATACGCAGTATTTT
CDR3aa: CASRGKGTDTQYF

abundance: .
j_gene: TRBJ1-2
v_gene: TRBV14
d_gene: .
CDR3nt: TGTGCCAGCAGCCCGACGACAGGAGCCGGCTACACCTTC
CDR3aa: CASSPTTGAGYTF